Sequencing of this T cell receptor beta chain was carried out in a study of response to subunit inactivated influenza vaccine. Whole-study findings and limits: Each seasonal influenza vaccination, the authors suggested, recruits few new T cells.

The CDR3 sequence is 15 residues long. The ends lost 3 bases at V and 2 bases at J; junction bases unmatched: 5. Germline V lookup: CDR1 ENHRY, CDR2 SYGVKD. TCRdb used MiXCR to reprocess the RT-PCR reads, holding one entry per CDR3 protein. The sample lists approximately 700,000 distinct CDR3 sequences; less than 20% were seen once. A note on this clonotype: Its cognate antigen is unknown.

Specimen: PBMCs from blood, collected 11 to 12 days after vaccination. The origin of this receptor is a man aged 45-65 years who received an inactivated influenza vaccine. The chain couples TRBV10-3 to TRBJ2-7; 9 bases align to TRBD1. CDR3 sequence (DNA): TGTGCCATCAGTGAAGAGGACAGGGGCCCCTACGAGCAGTACTTC. This translates into CAISEEDRGPYEQYF.